This entry concerns a single T cell receptor beta chain. Its cognate antigen is unknown. Only in-frame clones appear in the TCRdb table, and some are missing; sequencing was by immunoSEQ multiplex PCR. The sample yields about 130,000 clones, 70% to 90% seen once. The data were obtained in a study of T cell responses to AZD1222 COVID-19 vaccine. Findings and limits, study-wide: Compared with day 0, the breadth and depth of the Spike-specific TCR repertoire rose significantly after two doses of AZD1222. CD4 TCRs linked to vaccination spanned spike, dominating at 160-218 and 743-854.

Germline-derived CDR1 and CDR2 are KGHDR and SFDVKD. The CDR3 contains 13 residues. V lost 9 bases, J lost 2 bases, and 7 bases lay in between. The chain combines TRBV24-1 with TRBJ2-6; weak D call: TRBD1 (5 bases). The input for sequencing was peripheral blood, taken 28 days after the second AZD1222 dose. The TCR sequence derives from an adult who received the AZD1222 COVID-19 vaccine. The CDR3, as DNA: TGTGCCACCGGGGCTCCTGGGGCCAACGTCCTGACTTTC. Protein product: CATGAPGANVLTF.